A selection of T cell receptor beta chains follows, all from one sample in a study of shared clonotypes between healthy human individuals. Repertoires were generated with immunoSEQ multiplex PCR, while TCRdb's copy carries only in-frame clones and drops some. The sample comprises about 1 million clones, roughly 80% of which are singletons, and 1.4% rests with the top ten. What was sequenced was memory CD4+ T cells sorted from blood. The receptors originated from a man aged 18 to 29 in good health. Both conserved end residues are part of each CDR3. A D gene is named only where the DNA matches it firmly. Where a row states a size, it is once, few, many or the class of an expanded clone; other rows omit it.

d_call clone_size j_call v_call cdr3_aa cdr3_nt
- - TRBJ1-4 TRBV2 CASSDLGKLFF TGTGCCAGCAGTGACTTGGGAAAACTGTTTTTT
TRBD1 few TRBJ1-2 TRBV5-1 CASSLGQGDGYTF TGCGCCAGCAGCTTGGGACAGGGGGACGGCTACACCTTC
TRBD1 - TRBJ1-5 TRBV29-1 CSATGGSNQPQHF TGCAGCGCCACAGGGGGTAGCAATCAGCCCCAGCATTTT
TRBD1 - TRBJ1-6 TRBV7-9 CASSLTGIYSPLHF TGTGCCAGCAGCTTGACAGGGATTTATTCACCCCTCCACTTT
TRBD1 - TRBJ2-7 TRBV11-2 CASSRSGQGGYEQYF TGTGCCAGCAGCCGCTCCGGACAGGGTGGTTACGAGCAGTACTTC
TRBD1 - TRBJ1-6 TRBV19 CASSTGQGTSPLHF TGTGCCAGTAGTACAGGACAGGGGACCTCACCCCTCCACTTT
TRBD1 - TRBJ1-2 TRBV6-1 CASSRDRGANYGYTF TGTGCCAGCAGCCGGGACAGGGGCGCTAACTATGGCTACACCTTC
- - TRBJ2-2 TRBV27 CASRLNYLAGTGELFF TGTGCCAGCAGGCTTAACTATCTCGCGGGCACCGGGGAGCTGTTTTTT
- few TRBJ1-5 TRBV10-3 CAISDLDNQPQHF TGTGCCATCAGTGATCTAGATAATCAGCCCCAGCATTTT
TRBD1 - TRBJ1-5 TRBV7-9 CASSYGFGQERPQHF TGTGCCAGCAGCTACGGATTCGGACAGGAACGGCCCCAGCATTTT
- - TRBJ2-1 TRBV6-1 CASSEVVVSREFF TGTGCCAGCAGTGAAGTGGTGGTCTCTAGGGAGTTCTTC
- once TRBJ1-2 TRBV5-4 CASGSQHGGYGYTF TGTGCCAGCGGGTCCCAACATGGGGGCTATGGCTACACCTTC
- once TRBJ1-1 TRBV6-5 CASSYSGAMNTEAFF TGTGCCAGCAGTTACTCAGGAGCCATGAACACTGAAGCTTTCTTT
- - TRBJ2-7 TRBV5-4 CASSPGRSYEQYF TGTGCCAGCAGCCCCGGACGTTCCTACGAGCAGTACTTC
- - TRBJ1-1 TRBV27 CASSFLQGKAFF TGTGCCAGCAGTTTTTTACAGGGTAAAGCTTTCTTT
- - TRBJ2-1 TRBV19 CASSAGGNEQFF TGTGCCAGTAGTGCCGGGGGCAATGAGCAGTTCTTC
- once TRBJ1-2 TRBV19 CASRHRTNYGYTF TGTGCCAGTAGGCACAGAACTAACTATGGCTACACCTTC
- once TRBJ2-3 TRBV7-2 CASSLGLSDTQYF TGTGCCAGCAGCTTGGGACTCTCAGATACGCAGTATTTT
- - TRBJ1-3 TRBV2 CASSPVGGGNTIYF TGTGCCAGCAGTCCGGTCGGCGGTGGAAACACCATATATTTT
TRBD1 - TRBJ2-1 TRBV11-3 CASSSGQSSYNEQFF TGTGCCAGCAGCTCGGGACAGAGCTCCTACAATGAGCAGTTCTTC
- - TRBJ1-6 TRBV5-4 CASSYREGNSPLHF TGTGCCAGCAGCTACAGGGAGGGCAATTCACCCCTCCACTTT
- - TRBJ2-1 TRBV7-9 CASSLALDSNEQFF TGTGCCAGCAGCTTGGCCCTCGACAGTAATGAGCAGTTCTTC
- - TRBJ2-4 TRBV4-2 CASSQVGRAKNIQYF TGTGCCAGCAGCCAAGTGGGCAGGGCCAAAAACATTCAGTACTTC
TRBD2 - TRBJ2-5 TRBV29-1 CSAGTTQETQYF TGCAGCGCTGGGACTACTCAAGAGACCCAGTACTTC
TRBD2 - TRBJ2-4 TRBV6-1 CASSEYSSGIPVAKNIQYF TGTGCCAGCAGCGAATATTCTAGCGGGATCCCCGTAGCCAAAAACATTCAGTACTTC
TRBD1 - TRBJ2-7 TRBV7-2 CASSLAFTGGQNEQYF TGTGCCAGCAGCTTAGCGTTCACAGGGGGCCAGAACGAGCAGTACTTC
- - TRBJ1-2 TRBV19 CASRIWGELNYGYTF TGTGCCAGTAGAATATGGGGAGAATTGAACTATGGCTACACCTTC
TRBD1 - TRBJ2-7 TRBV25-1 CANDRGEQYF TGTGCCAACGACAGGGGCGAGCAGTACTTC
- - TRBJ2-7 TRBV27 CASSPEGQSYEQYF TGTGCCAGCAGCCCCGAGGGACAATCCTACGAGCAGTACTTC
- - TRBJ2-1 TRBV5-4 CASSLAVAASYNEQFF TGTGCCAGCAGCTTGGCGGTGGCAGCCTCCTACAATGAGCAGTTCTTC
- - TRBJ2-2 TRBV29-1 CSVGRGTGELFF TGCAGCGTAGGTAGGGGGACCGGGGAGCTGTTTTTT
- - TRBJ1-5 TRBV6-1 CASNPLFGPPAPQHF TGTGCCAGCAACCCCTTGTTTGGACCCCCGGCGCCCCAGCATTTT
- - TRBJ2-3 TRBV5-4 CASSSRISLGFRLITDTQYF TGTGCCAGCAGCTCAAGAATCTCCCTGGGGTTTAGATTAATCACAGATACGCAGTATTTT
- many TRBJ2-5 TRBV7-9 CASSLVVLGLETQYF TGTGCCAGCAGCTTAGTGGTACTAGGCCTAGAGACCCAGTACTTC
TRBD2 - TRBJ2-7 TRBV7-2 CASSSTGLAGEQYF TGTGCCAGCAGCTCGACGGGACTAGCTGGCGAGCAGTACTTC
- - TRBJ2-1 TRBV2 CASMLGSNNEQFF TGTGCCAGCATGTTGGGCAGTAACAATGAGCAGTTCTTC
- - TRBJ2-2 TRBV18 CASSGAGELFF TGTGCCAGCTCAGGGGCCGGGGAGCTGTTTTTT
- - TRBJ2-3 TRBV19 CASAARSFTDTQYF TGTGCCAGTGCGGCACGGTCCTTCACAGATACGCAGTATTTT
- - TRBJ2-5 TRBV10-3 CAISDSKPGQETQYF TGTGCCATCAGTGATTCTAAGCCTGGGCAAGAGACCCAGTACTTC
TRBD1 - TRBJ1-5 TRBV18 CASSLRTGRDQPQHF TGTGCCAGCTCACTGAGGACAGGGAGAGATCAGCCCCAGCATTTT
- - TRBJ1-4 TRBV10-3 CAISKVPFEKLFF TGTGCCATCAGTAAGGTGCCGTTTGAAAAACTGTTTTTT
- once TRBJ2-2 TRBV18 CASSPSGTGAGELFF TGTGCCAGCTCACCCTCCGGGACCGGGGCCGGGGAGCTGTTTTTT
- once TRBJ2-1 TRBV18 CASSPIRGEQFF TGTGCCAGCTCACCGATCCGGGGTGAGCAGTTCTTC
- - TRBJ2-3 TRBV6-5 CASSYSYSSTDTQYF TGTGCCAGCAGTTACTCTTATTCTAGCACAGATACGCAGTATTTT